This entry is about one T cell receptor (beta chain). Its cognate antigen is unknown. The V and J ends lost 0 bases and 8 bases respectively, with 13 bases between them. The CDR3 spans 13 residues. Germline CDR1 reads DFQATT; CDR2 reads SNEGSKA (reference sequence). This sample is drawn from a study of blood T cells in healthy people across ages. Notes on the study in general: Both higher diversity and more naive CD4+ cells marked long-lived donors when set against aged donors.

Every donor provided 9.5 to 10 milliliters of peripheral blood. Sample-barcoded 5' priming and a J-beta primer mix drove a second PCR of roughly 6 to 12 cycles. MiXCR, applied by TCRdb to the 5' RACE reads, yields one record per CDR3 protein. This sample has fewer than 1.5 million distinct CDR3 sequences, with 42% found just once. The TCR originated in a young woman in good health. The chain employs TRBV20-1 and TRBJ1-2; no clear D. Specimen: blood. The CDR3 region has the DNA TGCAGTGCTAGAGACGTCATAAGTAGCGGCTACACCTTC. This codes for CSARDVISSGYTF.